The rows below give T cell receptor beta chains drawn from one sample of a study of CXCR3-negative and CXCR3-positive naive CD8 T cells. No DNA is given; TCRdb re-called the 5' RACE reads and lists each CDR3 protein once. Reported are roughly 130,000 distinct CDR3 sequences; the ten largest clones contain approximately 0.54%. Sequencing used naive CXCR3+ CD8+ T cells from blood. These receptor sequences come from a human donor in good health. Some clones in this sample may be carry-over from other donors' samples. Both conserved end residues are part of each CDR3.

cdr3_length: 14; j_call: TRBJ1-6; v_call: TRBV7-9; cdr3_aa: CASSFIQGSSPLHF
cdr3_length: 13; j_call: TRBJ1-1; v_call: TRBV4-1; cdr3_aa: CASSQDGYTEAFF
cdr3_length: 12; j_call: TRBJ2-5; v_call: TRBV12-2; cdr3_aa: CASSVGEETQYF
cdr3_length: 13; j_call: TRBJ2-7; v_call: TRBV21-1; cdr3_aa: CASSKVADYEQYF
cdr3_length: 13; j_call: TRBJ2-7; v_call: TRBV6-5; cdr3_aa: CASSYSEGAEQYF
cdr3_length: 14; j_call: TRBJ2-3; v_call: TRBV29-1; cdr3_aa: CSVEEDILGDTQYF
cdr3_length: 18; j_call: TRBJ1-5; v_call: TRBV4-2; cdr3_aa: CASSQFPFEVYSNQPQHF
cdr3_length: 15; j_call: TRBJ2-1; v_call: TRBV14; cdr3_aa: CASSQPKEGADEQFF
cdr3_length: 16; j_call: TRBJ2-2; v_call: TRBV12-5; cdr3_aa: CASGVEGGGNTGELFF
cdr3_length: 11; j_call: TRBJ1-1; v_call: TRBV29-1; cdr3_aa: CSVGVYTEAFF
cdr3_length: 18; j_call: TRBJ2-7; v_call: TRBV11-2; cdr3_aa: CASSILGDGLAGVYEQYF
cdr3_length: 17; j_call: TRBJ2-1; v_call: TRBV29-1; cdr3_aa: CSVEDGVAGANYNEQFF
cdr3_length: 14; j_call: TRBJ2-7; v_call: TRBV15; cdr3_aa: CATSERQGLNEQYF
cdr3_length: 13; j_call: TRBJ2-1; v_call: TRBV6-5; cdr3_aa: CASSYGQGGEQFF
cdr3_length: 16; j_call: TRBJ2-7; v_call: TRBV24-1; cdr3_aa: CATSDLTGVVSYEQYF